Detailed here is one T cell receptor (beta chain). Its antigen is unknown. Every ophthalmopathy donor presented moderate-to-severe activity, CAS ≥3, NOSPECS ≥4 and duration under 3 months. Sampling 10 ml of fresh peripheral blood provided the PBMCs. This sample stems from a study of Graves' ophthalmopathy and Graves' hyperthyroidism. This CDR3 comprises 13 residues. Trimming left V 5 bases short and J 7 bases short, with 15 bases between. Whole-study findings and limits: Ophthalmopathy progression prediction by the model yielded a sensitivity of approximately 68% and a specificity of roughly 74%. Blood contained most expanded thyroid clonotypes exceeding 0.001 frequency.

Transcripts of RNA were the source for amplifying TCR beta CDR3 regions. HTBI primers primed a first-round RT-PCR, and a second-round multiplex PCR followed. TCRdb fed the multiplex PCR reads into MiXCR, producing one record per CDR3 protein. The profile shows 350,000 to 450,000 distinct CDR3 sequences, 18% of them singletons. The gene calls are TRBV12-3 or TRBV12-4 and TRBJ2-7; D is unclear. Specimen: peripheral blood. The TCR originated in a woman between 18 and 30 years old with Graves' ophthalmopathy. The CDR3 DNA sequence: TGTGCCAGCAGTACCGCAGCTGCCGGGGAGCAGTACTTC. It translates to CASSTAAAGEQYF.